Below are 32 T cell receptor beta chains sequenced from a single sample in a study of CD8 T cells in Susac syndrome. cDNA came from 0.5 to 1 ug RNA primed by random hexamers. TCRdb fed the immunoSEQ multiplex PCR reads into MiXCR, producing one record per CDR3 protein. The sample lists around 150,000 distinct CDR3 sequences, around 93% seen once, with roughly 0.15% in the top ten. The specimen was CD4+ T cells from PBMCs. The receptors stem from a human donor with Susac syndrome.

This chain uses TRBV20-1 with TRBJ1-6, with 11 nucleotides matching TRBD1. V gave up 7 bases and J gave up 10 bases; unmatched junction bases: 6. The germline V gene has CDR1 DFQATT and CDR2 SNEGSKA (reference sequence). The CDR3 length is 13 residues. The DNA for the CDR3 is TGCAGTGTCAGGGACAGGGGGAAGTCACCCCTCCACTTT. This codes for CSVRDRGKSPLHF.

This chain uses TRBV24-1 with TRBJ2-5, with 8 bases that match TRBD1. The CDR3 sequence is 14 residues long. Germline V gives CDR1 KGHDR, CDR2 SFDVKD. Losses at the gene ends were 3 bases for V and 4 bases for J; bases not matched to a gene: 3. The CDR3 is CATSDPTGAETQYF. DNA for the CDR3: TGTGCCACCAGTGATCCGACAGGGGCAGAGACCCAGTACTTC.

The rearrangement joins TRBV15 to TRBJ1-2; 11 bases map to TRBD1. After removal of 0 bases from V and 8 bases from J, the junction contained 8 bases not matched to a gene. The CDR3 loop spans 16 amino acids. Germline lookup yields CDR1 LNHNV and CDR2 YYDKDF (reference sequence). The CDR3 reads CATSRDRDRGASGYTF. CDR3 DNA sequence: TGTGCCACCAGCAGAGATAGGGACAGGGGGGCTTCGGGCTACACCTTC.

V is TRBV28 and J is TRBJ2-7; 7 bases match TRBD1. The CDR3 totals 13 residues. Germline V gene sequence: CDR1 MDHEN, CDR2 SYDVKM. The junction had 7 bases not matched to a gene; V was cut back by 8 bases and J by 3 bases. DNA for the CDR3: TGTGCCAGCGGATTGGGACAGAACTACGAGCAGTACTTC. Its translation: CASGLGQNYEQYF.

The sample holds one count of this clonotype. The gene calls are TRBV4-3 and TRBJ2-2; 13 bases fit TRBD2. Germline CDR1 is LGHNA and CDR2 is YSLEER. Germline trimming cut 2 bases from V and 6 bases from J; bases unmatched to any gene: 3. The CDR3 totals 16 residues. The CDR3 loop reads CASSQSGLAGAGELFF. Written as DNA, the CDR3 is TGCGCCAGCAGCCAATCCGGACTAGCGGGAGCCGGGGAGCTGTTTTTT.

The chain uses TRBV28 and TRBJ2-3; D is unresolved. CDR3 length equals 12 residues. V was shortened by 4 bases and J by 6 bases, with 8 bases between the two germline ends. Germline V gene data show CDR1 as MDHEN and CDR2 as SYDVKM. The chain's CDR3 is CASSSTVDTQYF. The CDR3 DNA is TGTGCCAGCAGTTCAACCGTGGATACGCAGTATTTT.

As DNA, the CDR3 is TGCAGTGCTCTAGGTCCTTCGGTAAATGAAAAACTGTTTTTT. Its translation is CSALGPSVNEKLFF. J is TRBJ1-4 and V is TRBV20-1, with no clear D. The V gene's germline CDR1 is DFQATT and CDR2 SNEGSKA (reference sequence). Trimming shortened V by 5 bases and J by 5 bases, and 15 bases separated the two germline ends. This CDR3 comprises 14 residues.

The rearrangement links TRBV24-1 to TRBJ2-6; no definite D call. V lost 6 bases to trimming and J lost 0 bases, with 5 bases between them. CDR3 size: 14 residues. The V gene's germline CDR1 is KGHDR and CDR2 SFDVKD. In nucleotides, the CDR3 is TGTGCCACCAGTACCATCTCTGGGGCCAACGTCCTGACTTTC. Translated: CATSTISGANVLTF.

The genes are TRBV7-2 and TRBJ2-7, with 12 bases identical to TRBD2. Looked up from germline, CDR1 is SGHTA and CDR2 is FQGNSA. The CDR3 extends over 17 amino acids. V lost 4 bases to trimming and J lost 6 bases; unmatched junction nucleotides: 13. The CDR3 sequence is CASSSRLAGEGLGEQYF. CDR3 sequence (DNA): TGTGCCAGCAGCTCCCGACTAGCGGGAGAGGGATTGGGCGAGCAGTACTTC.

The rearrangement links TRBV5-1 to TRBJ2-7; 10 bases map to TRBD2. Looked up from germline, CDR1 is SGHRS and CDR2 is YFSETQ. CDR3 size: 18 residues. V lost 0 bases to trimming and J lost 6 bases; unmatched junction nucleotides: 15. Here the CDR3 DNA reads TGCGCCAGCAGCTTGGTCGGTAGCGGGGGGCCCGGCCGGGCCGAGCAGTACTTC. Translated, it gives CASSLVGSGGPGRAEQYF.

CDR3: CASSLGTAGLNEQFF. Here the CDR3 DNA reads TGCGCCAGCAGCCTCGGGACGGCGGGGCTCAATGAGCAGTTCTTC. This chain joins TRBV4-1 and TRBJ2-1, with D maybe TRBD2 (6 bases). V lost 4 bases to trimming and J lost 6 bases, with 16 bases between them. Per the germline V gene, CDR1 is MGHRA and CDR2 is YSYEKL. The CDR3 covers 15 residues.

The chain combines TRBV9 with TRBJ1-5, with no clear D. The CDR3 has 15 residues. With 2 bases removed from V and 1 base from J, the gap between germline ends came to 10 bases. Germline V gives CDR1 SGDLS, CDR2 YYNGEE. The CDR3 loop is CASSVEGRSNQPQHF. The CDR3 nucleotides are TGTGCCAGCAGCGTGGAGGGTCGGAGCAATCAGCCCCAGCATTTT.

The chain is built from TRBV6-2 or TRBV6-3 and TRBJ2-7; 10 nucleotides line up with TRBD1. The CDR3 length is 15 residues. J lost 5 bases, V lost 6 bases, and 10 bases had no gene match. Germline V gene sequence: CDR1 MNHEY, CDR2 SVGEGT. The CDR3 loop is CASRGTGTGANEQYF. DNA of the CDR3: TGTGCCAGCAGGGGGACCGGGACAGGGGCCAACGAGCAGTACTTC.

CDR3 sequence (DNA): TGCGCCAGCAGGTTACAGGGGGCAGGCGTAGGCTACACCTTC. Protein sequence: CASRLQGAGVGYTF. The chain uses TRBV4-1 and TRBJ1-2; 9 positions agree with TRBD1. From germline, CDR1 is MGHRA and CDR2 YSYEKL. Trimming removed 6 bases from V and 8 bases from J; junction bases left unmatched: 10. The length of the CDR3 is 14 residues.

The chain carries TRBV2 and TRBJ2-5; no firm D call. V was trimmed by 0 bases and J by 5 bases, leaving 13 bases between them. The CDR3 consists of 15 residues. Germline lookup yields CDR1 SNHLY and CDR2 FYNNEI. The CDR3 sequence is CASSEALTRRETQYF. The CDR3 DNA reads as TGTGCCAGCAGTGAAGCGCTTACCCGCAGGGAGACCCAGTACTTC.

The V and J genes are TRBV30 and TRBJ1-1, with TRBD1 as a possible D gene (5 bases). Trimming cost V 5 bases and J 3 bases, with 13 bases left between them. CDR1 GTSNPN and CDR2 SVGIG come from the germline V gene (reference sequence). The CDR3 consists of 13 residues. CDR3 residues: CAWDGARDTEAFF. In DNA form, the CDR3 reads TGTGCCTGGGACGGGGCCAGGGACACTGAAGCTTTCTTT.

CDR3 DNA: TGTGCCAGCACTAGGGGGGGGACGAGCTCTGGAAACACCATATATTTT. It codes for CASTRGGTSSGNTIYF. V gene TRBV9 combines with J gene TRBJ1-3; the D gene is possibly TRBD1 (6 bases). The ends were cut back, 6 bases at V and 0 bases at J, with 16 bases in the middle. The CDR3 totals 16 residues. CDR1 and CDR2 from the germline V gene are SGDLS and YYNGEE.

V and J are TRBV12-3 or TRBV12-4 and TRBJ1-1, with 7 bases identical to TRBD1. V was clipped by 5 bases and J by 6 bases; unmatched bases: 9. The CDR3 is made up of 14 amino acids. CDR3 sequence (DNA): TGTGCCAGCAGTAGGGACAGACGGAGCGCTGAAGCTTTCTTT. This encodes CASSRDRRSAEAFF.

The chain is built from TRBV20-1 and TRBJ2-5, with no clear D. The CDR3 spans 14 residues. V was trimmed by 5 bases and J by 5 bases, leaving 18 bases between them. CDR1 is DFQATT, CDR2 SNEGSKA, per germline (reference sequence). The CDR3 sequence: CSAYGPQNQETQYF. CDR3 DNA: TGCAGTGCTTACGGACCTCAGAATCAGGAGACCCAGTACTTC.

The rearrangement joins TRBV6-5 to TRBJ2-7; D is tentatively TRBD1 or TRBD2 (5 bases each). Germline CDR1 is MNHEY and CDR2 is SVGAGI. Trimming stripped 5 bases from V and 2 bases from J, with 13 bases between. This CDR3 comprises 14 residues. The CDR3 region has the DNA TGTGCCAGCAGTAAATGGGACGGGGCCTACGAGCAGTACTTC. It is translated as CASSKWDGAYEQYF.

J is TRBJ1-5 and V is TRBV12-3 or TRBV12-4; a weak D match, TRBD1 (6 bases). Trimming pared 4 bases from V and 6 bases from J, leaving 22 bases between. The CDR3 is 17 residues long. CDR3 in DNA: TGTGCCAGCAGTTCCACCCGGGGGAGAGGGGGGCCTCAGCCCCAGCATTTT. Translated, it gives CASSSTRGRGGPQPQHF.

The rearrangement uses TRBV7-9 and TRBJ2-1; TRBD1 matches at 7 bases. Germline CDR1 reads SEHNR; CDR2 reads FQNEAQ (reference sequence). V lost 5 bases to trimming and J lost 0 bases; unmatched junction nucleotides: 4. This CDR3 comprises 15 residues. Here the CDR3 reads CASSATGFSYNEQFF. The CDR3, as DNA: TGTGCCAGCAGCGCGACAGGGTTCTCCTACAATGAGCAGTTCTTC.

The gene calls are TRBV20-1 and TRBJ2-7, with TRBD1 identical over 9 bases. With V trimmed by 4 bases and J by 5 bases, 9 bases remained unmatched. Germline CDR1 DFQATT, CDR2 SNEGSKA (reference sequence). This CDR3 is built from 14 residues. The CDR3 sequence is CSATPPDRGHEQYF. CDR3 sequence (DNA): TGCAGTGCTACCCCCCCGGACAGGGGTCACGAGCAGTACTTC.

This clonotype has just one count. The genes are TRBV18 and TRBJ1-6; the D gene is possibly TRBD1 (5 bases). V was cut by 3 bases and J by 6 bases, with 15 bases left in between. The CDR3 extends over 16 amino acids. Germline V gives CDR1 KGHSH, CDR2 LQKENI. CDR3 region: CASSPSQGLGNSPLHF. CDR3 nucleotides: TGTGCCAGCTCACCTTCCCAGGGACTTGGTAATTCACCCCTCCACTTT.

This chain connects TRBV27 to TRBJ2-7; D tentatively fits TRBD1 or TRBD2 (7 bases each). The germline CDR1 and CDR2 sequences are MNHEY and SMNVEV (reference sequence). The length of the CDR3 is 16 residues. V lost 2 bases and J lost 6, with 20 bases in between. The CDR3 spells CASSLMGGGRESEQYF. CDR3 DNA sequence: TGTGCCAGCAGTTTAATGGGAGGGGGCAGGGAGAGCGAGCAGTACTTC.

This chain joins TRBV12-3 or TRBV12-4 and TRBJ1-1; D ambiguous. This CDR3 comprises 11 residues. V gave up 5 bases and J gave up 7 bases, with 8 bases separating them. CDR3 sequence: CASSVSGEAFF. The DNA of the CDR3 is TGTGCCAGCAGTGTATCGGGTGAAGCTTTCTTT.

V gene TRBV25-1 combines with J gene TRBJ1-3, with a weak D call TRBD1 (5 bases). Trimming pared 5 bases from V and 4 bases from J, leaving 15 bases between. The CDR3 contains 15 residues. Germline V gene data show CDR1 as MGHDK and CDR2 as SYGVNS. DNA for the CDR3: TGTGCCAGCAGTCAACGGGGGGTCGGAGGAAACACCATATATTTT. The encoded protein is CASSQRGVGGNTIYF.

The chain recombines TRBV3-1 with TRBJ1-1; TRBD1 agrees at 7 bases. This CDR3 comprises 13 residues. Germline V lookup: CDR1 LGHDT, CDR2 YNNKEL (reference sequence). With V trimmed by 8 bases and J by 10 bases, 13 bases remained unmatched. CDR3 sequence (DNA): TGTGCCAGCTGCGACAGGGTAAGGAGAAGAGCTTTCTTT. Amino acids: CASCDRVRRRAFF.

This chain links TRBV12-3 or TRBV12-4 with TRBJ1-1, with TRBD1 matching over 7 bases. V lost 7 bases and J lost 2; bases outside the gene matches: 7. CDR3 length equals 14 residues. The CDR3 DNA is TGTGCCAGCAAAGCACAGGGGCCTAACACTGAAGCTTTCTTT. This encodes CASKAQGPNTEAFF.

The CDR3, as DNA: TGTGCCAGCAGCCAAATCTTCGGACAGACGTTCCGCGAGACCCAGTACTTC. Translated, it gives CASSQIFGQTFRETQYF. The chain links TRBV3-1 to TRBJ2-5; perhaps TRBD1 as D (6 bases). Per the germline V gene, CDR1 is LGHDT and CDR2 is YNNKEL (reference sequence). Trimming pared 2 bases from V and 5 bases from J, leaving 21 bases between. The CDR3 spans 17 residues.

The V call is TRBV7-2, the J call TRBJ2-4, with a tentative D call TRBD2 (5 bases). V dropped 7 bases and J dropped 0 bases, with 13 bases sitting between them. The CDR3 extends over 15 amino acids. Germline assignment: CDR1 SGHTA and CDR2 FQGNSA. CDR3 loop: CASTPSGLAKNIQYF. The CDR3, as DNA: TGTGCCAGCACCCCGAGCGGTTTAGCCAAAAACATTCAGTACTTC.

The DNA for the CDR3 is TGCAGTGCTAGAGATACTTCTAAAAGAGGAGCAGATACGCAGTATTTT. It encodes CSARDTSKRGADTQYF. The chain couples TRBV20-1 to TRBJ2-3; D is unclear. CDR1 is DFQATT and CDR2 is SNEGSKA in the germline V gene (reference sequence). V was clipped by 0 bases and J by 4 bases, with 17 bases between them. The CDR3 loop spans 16 amino acids.